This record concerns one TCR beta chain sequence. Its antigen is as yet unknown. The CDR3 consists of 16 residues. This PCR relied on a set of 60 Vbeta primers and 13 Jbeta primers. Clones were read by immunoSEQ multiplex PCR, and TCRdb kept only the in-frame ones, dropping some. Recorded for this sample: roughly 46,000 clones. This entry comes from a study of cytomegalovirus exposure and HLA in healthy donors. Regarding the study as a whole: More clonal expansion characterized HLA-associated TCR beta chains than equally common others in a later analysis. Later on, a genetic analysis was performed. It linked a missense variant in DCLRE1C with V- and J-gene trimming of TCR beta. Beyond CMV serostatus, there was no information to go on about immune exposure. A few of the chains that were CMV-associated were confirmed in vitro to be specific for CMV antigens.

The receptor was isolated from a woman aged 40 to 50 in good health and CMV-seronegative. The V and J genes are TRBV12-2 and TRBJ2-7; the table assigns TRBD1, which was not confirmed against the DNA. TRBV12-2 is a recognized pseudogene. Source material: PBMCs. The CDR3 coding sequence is TGTGCAAGTCGCCTAGGGAGACAGGGGATAAGGGGCGAGCAGTACTTC. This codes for CASRLGRQGIRGEQYF.